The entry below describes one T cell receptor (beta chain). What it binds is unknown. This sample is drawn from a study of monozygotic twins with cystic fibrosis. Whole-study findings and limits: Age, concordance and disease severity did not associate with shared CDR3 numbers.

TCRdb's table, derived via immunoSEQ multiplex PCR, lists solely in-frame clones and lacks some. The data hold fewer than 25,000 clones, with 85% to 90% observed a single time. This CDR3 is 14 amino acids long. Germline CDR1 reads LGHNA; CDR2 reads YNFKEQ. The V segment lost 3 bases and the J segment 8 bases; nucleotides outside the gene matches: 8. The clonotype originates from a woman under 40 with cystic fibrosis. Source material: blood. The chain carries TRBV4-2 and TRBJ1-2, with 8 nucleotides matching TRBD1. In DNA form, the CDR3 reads TGTGCCAGCAGCCAGGTAGGGACAGGCACAGGCTACACCTTC. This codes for CASSQVGTGTGYTF.